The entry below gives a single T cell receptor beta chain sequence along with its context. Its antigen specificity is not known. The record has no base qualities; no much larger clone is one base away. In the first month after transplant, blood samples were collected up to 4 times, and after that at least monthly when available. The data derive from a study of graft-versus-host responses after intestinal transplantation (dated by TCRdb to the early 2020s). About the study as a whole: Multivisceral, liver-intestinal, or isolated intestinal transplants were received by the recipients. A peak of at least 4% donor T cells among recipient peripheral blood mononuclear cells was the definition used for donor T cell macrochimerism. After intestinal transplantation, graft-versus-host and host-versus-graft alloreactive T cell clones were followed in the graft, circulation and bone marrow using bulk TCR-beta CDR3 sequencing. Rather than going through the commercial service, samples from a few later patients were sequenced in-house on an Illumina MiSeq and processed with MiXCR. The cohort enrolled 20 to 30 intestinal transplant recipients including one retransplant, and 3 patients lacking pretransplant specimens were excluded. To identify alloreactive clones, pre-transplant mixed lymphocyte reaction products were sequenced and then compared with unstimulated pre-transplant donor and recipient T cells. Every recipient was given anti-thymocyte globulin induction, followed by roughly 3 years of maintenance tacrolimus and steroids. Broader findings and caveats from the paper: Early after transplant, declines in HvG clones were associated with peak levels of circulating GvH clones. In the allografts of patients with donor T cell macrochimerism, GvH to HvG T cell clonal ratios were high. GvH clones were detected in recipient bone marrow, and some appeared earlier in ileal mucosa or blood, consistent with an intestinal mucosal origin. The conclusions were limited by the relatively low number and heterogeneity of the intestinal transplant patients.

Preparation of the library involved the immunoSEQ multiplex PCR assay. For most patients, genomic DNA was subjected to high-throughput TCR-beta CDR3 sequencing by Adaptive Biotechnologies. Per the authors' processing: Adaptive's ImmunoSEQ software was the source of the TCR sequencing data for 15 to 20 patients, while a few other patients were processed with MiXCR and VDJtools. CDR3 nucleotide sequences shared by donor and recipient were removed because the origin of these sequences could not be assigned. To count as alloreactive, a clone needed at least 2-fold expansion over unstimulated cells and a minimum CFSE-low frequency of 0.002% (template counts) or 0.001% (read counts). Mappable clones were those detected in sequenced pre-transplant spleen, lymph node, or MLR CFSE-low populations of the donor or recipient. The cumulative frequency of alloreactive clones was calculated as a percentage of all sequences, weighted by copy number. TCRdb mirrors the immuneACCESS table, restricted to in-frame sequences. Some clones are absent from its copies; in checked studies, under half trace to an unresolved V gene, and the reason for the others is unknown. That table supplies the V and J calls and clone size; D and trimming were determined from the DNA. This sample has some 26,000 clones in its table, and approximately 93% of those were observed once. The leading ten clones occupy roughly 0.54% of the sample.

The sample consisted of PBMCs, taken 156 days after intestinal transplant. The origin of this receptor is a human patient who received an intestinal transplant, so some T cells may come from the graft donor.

In nucleotide form, the sequence is TGTGCCAGCAGCTGGATACAGGCCGGGGAGCTGTTTTTT. The encoded protein is CASSWIQAGELFF. The rearrangement joined TRBV5-6 to TRBJ2-2; TRBD1 could be the D gene, as 5 bases match. The germline V gene supplies CDR1 SGHDT and CDR2 YYEEEE. From the cysteine through the phenylalanine, the CDR3 covers 13 amino acids. Just CDR3 DNA is preserved here, 39 bases in frame from base 1. V and J are truncated by 3 bases and 6 bases respectively, leaving an intervening sequence of 9 bases.